Following are 21 T cell receptor beta chains from one sample sequenced in a study of blood T cell repertoires in COVID-19. Libraries were prepared by immunoSEQ multiplex PCR; TCRdb keeps only in-frame clonotypes and omits some of them. Here the sample spans about 270,000 clones, 81% being singletons. The sequenced sample was peripheral blood. Source of these receptors: a woman aged 55-70 years with active or convalescent COVID-19.

The table lists this clone with a count of one. CDR3 in amino acids: CASSQDQVPNTEAFF. The CDR3 nucleotides are TGCGCCAGCAGCCAAGATCAGGTGCCGAACACTGAAGCTTTCTTT. This sequence joins TRBV4-1 and TRBJ1-1, with no clear D. CDR1 is MGHRA, CDR2 YSYEKL, per germline. The CDR3 length is 15 residues. V was cut by 0 bases and J by 1 base, with 9 bases left in between.

The gene calls are TRBV5-1 and TRBJ1-1, with 7 bases matching TRBD1. V was pared by 3 bases and J by 0 bases, with 8 bases of the junction left unmatched. CDR1 SGHRS and CDR2 YFSETQ come from the germline V gene. The CDR3 loop spans 16 amino acids. The CDR3: CASSYHQTGLNTEAFF. CDR3 nucleotides: TGCGCCAGCAGCTACCACCAGACAGGGTTGAACACTGAAGCTTTCTTT.

V usage is TRBV9 and J usage is TRBJ2-7, with 7 bases aligning to TRBD1. V was pared by 4 bases and J by 2 bases, with 6 bases of the junction left unmatched. The CDR3 has 14 amino acids. CDR1 is SGDLS, CDR2 YYNGEE, per germline. The CDR3 sequence: CASSPQTGTYEQYF. The CDR3 region has the DNA TGTGCCAGCAGCCCCCAGACAGGGACCTACGAGCAGTACTTC. Full variable domain (outside the CDR3, taken from reference TRBV9 and TRBJ2-7): DSGVTQTPKHLITATGQRVTLRCSPRSGDLSVYWYQQSLDQGLQFLIQYYNGEERAKGNILERFSAQQFPDLHSELNLSSLELGDSALYFCASSPQTGTYEQYFGPGTRLTVT.

The rearrangement uses TRBV19 and TRBJ1-1, with 8 bases identical to TRBD1. The J segment lost 11 bases and the V segment lost 5 bases, leaving 4 bases of the junction unmatched. The CDR3 consists of 11 residues. Per the germline V gene, CDR1 is LNHDA and CDR2 is SQIVND (reference sequence). This chain's CDR3 is CASSDRGEAFF. The CDR3 DNA reads as TGTGCCAGTAGTGACAGGGGAGAGGCTTTCTTT. Supplemented by reference TRBV19 and TRBJ1-1, the full variable domain reads DGGITQSPKYLFRKEGQNVTLSCEQNLNHDAMYWYRQDPGQGLRLIYYSQIVNDFQKGDIAEGYSVSREKKESFPLTVTSAQKNPTAFYLCASSDRGEAFFGQGTRLTVV.

This sequence joins TRBV28 and TRBJ1-3; perhaps TRBD1 as D (6 bases). This CDR3 comprises 13 residues. Germline V gene lookup returns CDR1 MDHEN and CDR2 SYDVKM. Trimming took off 8 bases at V and 4 bases at J, with 12 bases between the two ends. CDR3 loop: CASRTGSGNTIYF. DNA for the CDR3: TGTGCCAGCCGAACAGGGTCCGGAAACACCATATATTTT.

Only a few counts were recorded for this clone. The chain has TRBV24-1 and TRBJ1-1; D not certain. V gave up 1 base and J gave up 9 bases, with 11 bases separating them. Germline V gene data show CDR1 as KGHDR and CDR2 as SFDVKD. The CDR3 extends over 13 amino acids. This CDR3 reads CATSDFPGAKAFF. The CDR3 DNA reads as TGTGCCACCAGTGATTTTCCGGGAGCCAAAGCTTTCTTT.

The gene calls are TRBV7-6 and TRBJ2-1, with TRBD2 identical over 15 bases. Germline CDR1 is SGHVS and CDR2 is FNYEAQ. The CDR3 has 17 residues. The V gene end was trimmed by 3 bases and the J gene end by 7 bases; junction bases not matched to a gene: 7. CDR3 coding DNA: TGTGCCAGCAGCTTCCCCAAGGGACTAGCGGGGGGTAATGAGCAGTTCTTC. This gives the protein CASSFPKGLAGGNEQFF.

This chain joins TRBV6-1 and TRBJ2-1; D might be TRBD1 (8 bases). Germline CDR1 MNHNS, CDR2 SASEGT. CDR3 length: 16 amino acids. With 2 bases removed from V and 2 bases from J, the gap between germline ends came to 13 bases. The CDR3 region has the DNA TGTGCCAGCAGTGAAACAGGGGGAGGGGCCTACAATGAGCAGTTCTTC. It is translated as CASSETGGGAYNEQFF.

The rearrangement joins TRBV9 to TRBJ2-3, with 11 bases aligning to TRBD2. The V segment lost 4 bases and the J segment 2 bases; nucleotides outside the gene matches: 12. Looked up from germline, CDR1 is SGDLS and CDR2 is YYNGEE. The CDR3 runs 18 residues. The CDR3 region is CASSTGSRLAGFTDTQYF. The CDR3 bases are TGTGCCAGCAGCACTGGAAGCCGACTAGCGGGGTTCACAGATACGCAGTATTTT.

The chain links TRBV6-2 or TRBV6-3 to TRBJ2-7; 9 bases are shared with TRBD2. Germline-derived CDR1 and CDR2 are MNHEY and SVGEGT. V lost 3 bases to trimming and J lost 0 bases; unmatched junction nucleotides: 6. The CDR3 totals 16 residues. The CDR3 region has the DNA TGTGCCAGCAGTTATAGCGGGGGCCACAGCTCCTACGAGCAGTACTTC. Its translation is CASSYSGGHSSYEQYF.

The chain carries TRBV7-2 and TRBJ1-2; D might be TRBD1 (5 bases). Trimming removed 5 bases at V and 8 bases at J, with 21 bases between. In germline, CDR1 is SGHTA, CDR2 FQGNSA. CDR3 size: 15 residues. For the CDR3, the DNA is TGTGCCAGCAGCCGTCGTTTCCAGGGAAGTAGGGGCTACACCTTC. Translation: CASSRRFQGSRGYTF.

This clone was seen a single time. The chain joins TRBV6-5 to TRBJ2-7, with 9 nucleotides matching TRBD1. Germline lookup yields CDR1 MNHEY and CDR2 SVGAGI. This CDR3 has 14 amino acids. J was trimmed by 3 bases and V by 5 bases; bases with no gene match: 5. The CDR3 loop is CASSRTGEIYEQYF. Here the CDR3 DNA reads TGTGCCAGCAGTAGGACAGGGGAAATCTACGAGCAGTACTTC.

The chain employs TRBV4-1 and TRBJ2-2; 8 bases match TRBD1. The germline V gene encodes CDR1 MGHRA and CDR2 YSYEKL. This CDR3 spans 18 amino acids. V shed 0 bases, J shed 9 bases, and the junction held 15 bases outside the gene matches. The CDR3 protein is CASSQDPRDRSLTRELFF. In DNA form, the CDR3 reads TGCGCCAGCAGCCAAGATCCCCGGGACAGGTCTCTGACCAGGGAGCTGTTTTTT.

This sequence joins TRBV5-1 and TRBJ2-5; possibly TRBD1 for D (6 bases). The CDR3 loop spans 14 amino acids. Trimming took 4 bases from V and 1 from J, leaving 11 bases between them. Germline V lookup: CDR1 SGHRS, CDR2 YFSETQ. CDR3 loop: CASSLQGFQETQYF. Here the CDR3 DNA reads TGCGCCAGCAGCCTACAGGGTTTCCAAGAGACCCAGTACTTC.

The V and J genes are TRBV27 and TRBJ1-5; 10 bases align to TRBD1. Germline loops: CDR1 MNHEY, CDR2 SMNVEV (reference sequence). This CDR3 has 17 amino acids. Trimming cost V 5 bases and J 0 bases; bases outside gene matches: 7. DNA for the CDR3: TGTGCCAGCAGTCCTCGGACAGGGGGGGTTAGCAATCAGCCCCAGCATTTT. Amino acids: CASSPRTGGVSNQPQHF.

The CDR3 sequence is CASSLRTGATTTEAFF. CDR3 in DNA: TGTGCCAGCAGCTTAAGGACAGGGGCCACAACCACTGAAGCTTTCTTT. The V and J genes are TRBV2 and TRBJ1-1; 9 nucleotides line up with TRBD1. Germline V CDR1 and CDR2: SNHLY, FYNNEI. The V and J ends lost 6 bases and 4 bases, in that order; junction bases with no gene match: 12. The CDR3 has 16 residues. Drawing the rest from reference TRBV2 and TRBJ1-1, the complete variable domain is EPEVTQTPSHQVTQMGQEVILRCVPISNHLYFYWYRQILGQKVEFLVSFYNNEISEKSEIFDDQFSVERPDGSNFTLKIRSTKLEDSAMYFCASSLRTGATTTEAFFGQGTRLTVV.

V is TRBV7-6 and J is TRBJ1-3, with 8 nucleotides matching TRBD1. Germline V lookup: CDR1 SGHVS, CDR2 FNYEAQ. The length of the CDR3 is 15 residues. V shed 5 bases, J shed 3 bases, and the junction held 6 bases outside the gene matches. CDR3 region: CASSEDRVVGNTIYF. Here the CDR3 DNA reads TGTGCCAGCAGCGAGGACAGGGTCGTTGGAAACACCATATATTTT.

The chain carries TRBV19 and TRBJ2-2; TRBD1 aligns across 9 bases. The V gene end was trimmed by 6 bases and the J gene end by 7 bases; junction bases not matched to a gene: 9. Germline V gene data show CDR1 as LNHDA and CDR2 as SQIVND (reference sequence). This CDR3 contains 15 residues. In DNA, the CDR3 is TGTGCCAGTAGACCGGGACAGGGTCGAGTCGGGGAGCTGTTTTTT. It specifies CASRPGQGRVGELFF.

The chain carries TRBV5-1 and TRBJ1-6; tentatively, D is TRBD1 (5 bases). Trimming took off 0 bases at V and 6 bases at J, with 10 bases between the two ends. The CDR3 spans 15 residues. The germline V gene has CDR1 SGHRS and CDR2 YFSETQ. The CDR3 DNA follows: TGCGCCAGCAGCTTGGGGGGCTCGGCTAATTCACCCCTCCACTTT. This codes for CASSLGGSANSPLHF.

This chain connects TRBV6-2 or TRBV6-3 to TRBJ2-7; 8 bases line up with TRBD2. The CDR3 totals 13 residues. The junction had 4 bases not matched to a gene; V was cut back by 6 bases and J by 3 bases. Germline CDR1 reads MNHEY; CDR2 reads SVGEGT. The CDR3 reads CASSRGGLYEQYF. The CDR3 region has the DNA TGTGCCAGCAGCCGCGGGGGGCTCTACGAGCAGTACTTC.

This chain joins TRBV7-6 and TRBJ1-2; no firm D call. The length of the CDR3 is 15 residues. Trimming removed 4 bases at V and 3 bases at J, with 15 bases between. Looked up from germline, CDR1 is SGHVS and CDR2 is FNYEAQ. The CDR3 loop reads CASSSFFRRDYGYTF. CDR3 coding DNA: TGTGCCAGCAGCTCCTTCTTCAGGAGGGACTATGGCTACACCTTC. The variable domain in full, completed from reference TRBV7-6 and TRBJ1-2, reads GAGVSQSPRYKVTKRGQDVALRCDPISGHVSLYWYRQALGQGPEFLTYFNYEAQQDKSGLPNDRFSAERPEGSISTLTIQRTEQRDSAMYRCASSSFFRRDYGYTFGSGTRLTVV.